Following are 10 T cell receptor beta chains from one sample sequenced in a study of shared clonotypes between healthy human individuals. Here immunoSEQ multiplex PCR was the method, and the copy in TCRdb shows in-frame clones only, minus some. Of under 750,000 clones listed, 72% were seen once; the top ten hold approximately 2%. Sequenced sample: memory CD4+ T cells sorted from blood. The subset is: CD45RA-negative fraction. These receptors originate from a woman aged 25 to 39 in good health.

This clone was seen a single time. One base separates it from a far larger clone, so it is likely a read error. The chain combines TRBV5-6 with TRBJ2-5; D may be TRBD2 (6 bases). There are 16 residues in the CDR3. Trimming removed 6 bases from V and 2 bases from J, with 20 bases in between. The germline V gene has CDR1 SGHDT and CDR2 YYEEEE. The CDR3: CASNRRRAQFQETQYF. DNA of the CDR3: TGTGCCAGCAACCGGAGGAGGGCACAGTTTCAAGAGACCCAGTACTTC.

The gene calls are TRBV25-1 and TRBJ2-7; 13 bases match TRBD2. The length of the CDR3 is 13 residues. The germline V gene encodes CDR1 MGHDK and CDR2 SYGVNS. Trimming removed 10 bases from V and 3 bases from J; junction bases left unmatched: 3. DNA for the CDR3: TGTGCCACCACTAGCGGGAGGGACTACGAGCAGTACTTC. This gives the protein CATTSGRDYEQYF.

V usage is TRBV2 and J usage is TRBJ2-1; no definite D call. The CDR3 has 13 amino acids. V lost 2 bases to trimming and J lost 4 bases, with 6 bases between them. Germline V lookup: CDR1 SNHLY, CDR2 FYNNEI. This chain's CDR3 is CASSEFRYNEQFF. The DNA of the CDR3 is TGTGCCAGCAGTGAATTTAGGTACAATGAGCAGTTCTTC.

The V and J genes are TRBV5-4 and TRBJ2-3, with D hard to call. This CDR3 contains 15 residues. Germline CDR1 reads SGHNT; CDR2 reads YYREEE (reference sequence). V lost 0 bases to trimming and J lost 2 bases, with 10 bases between them. The CDR3 nucleotides read TGTGCCAGCAGCTTGGTAAACAGTAACACAGATACGCAGTATTTT. Protein: CASSLVNSNTDTQYF.

At least ten counts were recorded for this clone. The V gene is TRBV4-2, the J gene TRBJ1-3; D may be TRBD1 (5 bases). V lost 0 bases, J lost 4 bases, and 16 bases lay in between. This CDR3 contains 17 residues. The germline CDR1 and CDR2 sequences are LGHNA and YNFKEQ. In nucleotides, the CDR3 is TGTGCCAGCAGCCAAGAGAGTAGGGGTCTAATCGGAAACACCATATATTTT. It translates to CASSQESRGLIGNTIYF.

There are a few counts of this clone. V and J are TRBV28 and TRBJ2-7; 9 bases match TRBD1. Germline V gives CDR1 MDHEN, CDR2 SYDVKM. J was trimmed by 4 bases and V by 8 bases; bases with no gene match: 12. This CDR3 contains 15 residues. CDR3 region: CASRIGTGMSYEQYF. In nucleotides, the CDR3 is TGTGCCAGCCGTATTGGGACAGGGATGTCTTACGAGCAGTACTTC.

The chain employs TRBV5-1 and TRBJ2-2; possible D gene TRBD2, 5 bases. Per the germline V gene, CDR1 is SGHRS and CDR2 is YFSETQ. The V and J ends lost 2 bases and 0 bases respectively, with 8 bases between them. The CDR3 is 15 residues long. The CDR3 nucleotides read TGCGCCAGCAGCTTCCGGGGTTCGAACACCGGGGAGCTGTTTTTT. As protein: CASSFRGSNTGELFF.

The gene calls are TRBV18 and TRBJ2-7; D is unclear. This CDR3 is 15 amino acids long. Germline assignment: CDR1 KGHSH and CDR2 LQKENI. V was shortened by 3 bases and J by 3 bases, with 15 bases between the two germline ends. In DNA, the CDR3 is TGTGCCAGCTCACCCCCCGGCCTAGAGAACTACGAGCAGTACTTC. This translates into CASSPPGLENYEQYF.

Only a few counts were recorded for this clone. The rearrangement links TRBV19 to TRBJ1-4; D not certain. Looked up from germline, CDR1 is LNHDA and CDR2 is SQIVND (reference sequence). The CDR3 is 11 residues long. The CDR3 protein is CATRTAEKLFF. The CDR3, as DNA: TGTGCGACACGGACCGCTGAAAAACTGTTTTTT.

This chain joins TRBV27 and TRBJ2-3, with D perhaps given as TRBD1 or TRBD2 (5 bases each). This CDR3 spans 14 amino acids. In germline, CDR1 is MNHEY, CDR2 SMNVEV (reference sequence). Deletions cut 6 bases from V and 5 bases from J, with 15 bases between. Here the CDR3 reads CASSYRGALDTQYF. The CDR3 nucleotides are TGTGCCAGCAGCTACCGGGGCGCGCTAGATACGCAGTATTTT.